The rows below give T cell receptor beta chains drawn from one sample of a study of T-cell reconstitution after alpha-beta-depleted transplantation in children. TCRdb re-called the PCR reads with MiXCR, one entry per CDR3 protein. The sample yields about 980,000 distinct CDR3 sequences, 25% to 30% seen once. The specimen comprised PBMCs, mostly from graft donor cells, sampled 360 days after TCRalphabeta/CD19-depleted stem cell transplant. All receptors derive from a boy younger than two who had a stem cell transplant for SCID, so the T cells may come from the graft donor. CDR3s include the opening cysteine and the closing phenylalanine or tryptophan. A D gene is named only where the DNA matches it firmly. Rows may omit the clone size; those that give it use once, few, many or a size class.

TRBV30,-,TRBD2,TRBJ2-7,CAMGLAGGPYEQYF,TGTGCCATGGGACTAGCGGGGGGGCCCTACGAGCAGTACTTC
TRBV5-1,few,-,TRBJ2-5,CASSLGGRLQETQYF,TGCGCCAGCAGCTTGGGAGGGAGGCTCCAAGAGACCCAGTACTTC
TRBV7-9,few,-,TRBJ2-2,CASSLLGEPTGELFF,TGTGCCAGCAGCTTACTTGGGGAACCCACCGGGGAGCTGTTTTTT
TRBV7-9,-,TRBD1,TRBJ1-2,CASSLPGTGTYGYTF,TGTGCCAGCAGCTTACCCGGGACAGGGACTTATGGCTACACCTTC
TRBV7-2,-,-,TRBJ2-4,CASSIGGGAKNIQYF,TGTGCCAGCAGCATAGGAGGGGGGGCCAAAAACATTCAGTACTTC
TRBV5-1,few,TRBD2,TRBJ2-3,CASSLPTLAGGITDTQYF,TGCGCCAGCAGCCTCCCAACCCTAGCGGGGGGGATCACAGATACGCAGTATTTT
TRBV7-2,-,TRBD2,TRBJ2-1,CASRPTGRGGYNEQFF,TGTGCCAGCAGACCTACTGGGCGGGGGGGCTACAATGAGCAGTTCTTC
TRBV20-1,-,-,TRBJ1-4,CSARVFGARDEKLFF,TGCAGTGCTAGAGTTTTCGGGGCCCGTGATGAAAAACTGTTTTTT
TRBV20-1,many,TRBD2,TRBJ2-4,CSASQGGAKNIQYF,TGCAGTGCTAGCCAGGGAGGGGCCAAAAACATTCAGTACTTC
TRBV6-5,many,TRBD1,TRBJ2-7,CASSWDRGYEQYF,TGTGCCAGCAGCTGGGACAGGGGCTACGAGCAGTACTTC
TRBV21-1,few,-,TRBJ2-2,CASSTLLRENTGELFF,TGTGCCAGCAGCACCCTCTTAAGGGAGAACACCGGGGAGCTGTTTTTT
TRBV7-6,few,-,TRBJ2-6,CASSLRDRRYSGANVLTF,TGTGCCAGCAGCTTGCGTGACAGACGTTACTCTGGGGCCAACGTCCTGACTTTC